This is a list of T cell receptor beta chains from one sample in a study of blood T cell repertoires in COVID-19. Here immunoSEQ multiplex PCR was the method, and the copy in TCRdb shows in-frame clones only, minus some. The sample lists about 150,000 clones, roughly 80% occurring once. Sequencing was carried out using peripheral blood. The receptors were sampled from a woman aged 55-70 years with COVID-19, enrolled during active disease. Each CDR3 is given with its conserved first and last residue. D genes are given only for firm matches. Rows may omit the clone size; those that give it use once, few, many or a size class.

CDR3nt	CDR3aa	j_gene	v_gene	abundance	d_gene
TGTGCCAGCGGGGCGGGAGGGTCTTACGAGCAGTACTTC	CASGAGGSYEQYF	TRBJ2-7	TRBV6-6	medium-sized	TRBD2
TGTGCCAGTAGTATATCGGACAGGCGCAGGGAAAAACTGTTTTTT	CASSISDRRREKLFF	TRBJ1-4	TRBV19	NA	TRBD1
TGTGCCAGTAGTACTAGCGGGAGTACAGAGACCCAGTACTTC	CASSTSGSTETQYF	TRBJ2-5	TRBV19	NA	TRBD2
TGTGCCAGCAGCTTGGCAGGGGGCTGGACAGATACGCAGTATTTT	CASSLAGGWTDTQYF	TRBJ2-3	TRBV5-8	NA	TRBD1
TGTGCCAGCAGCTTAACCGGGAGTAACAATGAGCAGTTCTTC	CASSLTGSNNEQFF	TRBJ2-1	TRBV7-9	NA	NA
TGTGCCAGCAGCGCCAAAGGGGACAGTGGAATTAATTCACCCCTCCACTTT	CASSAKGDSGINSPLHF	TRBJ1-6	TRBV9	NA	TRBD1
TGTGCCAGCAGGACTCGTTTCTACGAGCAGTACTTC	CASRTRFYEQYF	TRBJ2-7	TRBV6-5	NA	NA
TGTGCCAGCTCTCAGGGACAGGGGGCTAGGGCTCAGCCCCAGCATTTT	CASSQGQGARAQPQHF	TRBJ1-5	TRBV18	NA	TRBD1
TGTGCCAGCAGTTACTCGGACTCCAGCTCCTACGAGCAGTACTTC	CASSYSDSSSYEQYF	TRBJ2-7	TRBV6-6	NA	NA
TGTGCCAGCAGATGGACAGGCAATTCACCCCTCCACTTT	CASRWTGNSPLHF	TRBJ1-6	TRBV6-5	NA	TRBD1
TGTGCCAGCAGCCCGACTTCCTTAGCGGGGGGAGGGACAGATACGCAGTATTTT	CASSPTSLAGGGTDTQYF	TRBJ2-3	TRBV3-1/TRBV3-2	NA	TRBD2
TGTGCCATCAGTGACTTGGAGACCTATGGCTACACCTTC	CAISDLETYGYTF	TRBJ1-2	TRBV10-3	NA	NA
TGTGCCAGCAGCGTAGTAGAGCCCCGAGCGGGAGGCTACACCTTC	CASSVVEPRAGGYTF	TRBJ1-2	TRBV9	few	NA
TGTGCCAGCAGCCCTGTCAGGGGAAACACTGAAGCTTTCTTT	CASSPVRGNTEAFF	TRBJ1-1	TRBV11-2	NA	NA
TGCAGCGTTGCGTTTTGGACTTCTGACGAGCAGTACTTC	CSVAFWTSDEQYF	TRBJ2-7	TRBV29-1	NA	NA
TGTGCCAGCAGCTTTAGGCCCTGGGGCTCCGGGAGCGAGCAGTACTTC	CASSFRPWGSGSEQYF	TRBJ2-7	TRBV11-2	NA	NA